The TCR beta chain under discussion was sequenced for a study of blood T cell repertoires in COVID-19. Looking at the study overall: COVID-19 samples from acute and convalescent phases originated in the United States, Italy and Spain. From T cells, B-cell-depleted T cells, or PBMCs came the material, which was cDNA or gDNA.

There are 17 residues in the CDR3. Germline CDR1 reads MNHEY; CDR2 reads SVGEGT. The V and J ends lost 4 bases and 9 bases respectively, with 22 bases between them. Per the original data handling: Nucleated cell number was recorded as an estimate derived from reference gene primer amplification. TCRdb's table, derived via immunoSEQ multiplex PCR, lists solely in-frame clones and lacks some. That table gives V, J and clone size, and the DNA gave D and trimming. The table has about 220,000 clones, approximately 80% seen once. The clonotype comes from a human donor in a cohort sampled during active COVID-19. Sequencing was done on a sample of peripheral blood. This chain uses TRBV6-2 or TRBV6-3 with TRBJ1-6, with D possibly TRBD1 on 6 matching bases. CDR3: CASSSGTLRLGTSPLHF. As DNA, the CDR3 is TGTGCCAGCAGTTCCGGGACACTCCGTTTAGGGACTTCACCCCTCCACTTT.